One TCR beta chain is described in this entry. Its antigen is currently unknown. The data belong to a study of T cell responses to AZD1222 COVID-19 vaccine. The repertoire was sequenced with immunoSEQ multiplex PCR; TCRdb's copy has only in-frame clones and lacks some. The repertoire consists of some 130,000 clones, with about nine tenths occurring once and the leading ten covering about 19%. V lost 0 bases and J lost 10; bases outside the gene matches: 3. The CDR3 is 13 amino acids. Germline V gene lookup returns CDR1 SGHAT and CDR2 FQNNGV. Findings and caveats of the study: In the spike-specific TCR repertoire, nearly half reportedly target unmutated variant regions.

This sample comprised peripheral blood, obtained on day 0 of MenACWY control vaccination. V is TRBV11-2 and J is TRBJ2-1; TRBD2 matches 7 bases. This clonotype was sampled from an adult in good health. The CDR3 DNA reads TGTGCCAGCAGCTTAGACCCGGGGGGAGAGCAGTTCTTC. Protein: CASSLDPGGEQFF.